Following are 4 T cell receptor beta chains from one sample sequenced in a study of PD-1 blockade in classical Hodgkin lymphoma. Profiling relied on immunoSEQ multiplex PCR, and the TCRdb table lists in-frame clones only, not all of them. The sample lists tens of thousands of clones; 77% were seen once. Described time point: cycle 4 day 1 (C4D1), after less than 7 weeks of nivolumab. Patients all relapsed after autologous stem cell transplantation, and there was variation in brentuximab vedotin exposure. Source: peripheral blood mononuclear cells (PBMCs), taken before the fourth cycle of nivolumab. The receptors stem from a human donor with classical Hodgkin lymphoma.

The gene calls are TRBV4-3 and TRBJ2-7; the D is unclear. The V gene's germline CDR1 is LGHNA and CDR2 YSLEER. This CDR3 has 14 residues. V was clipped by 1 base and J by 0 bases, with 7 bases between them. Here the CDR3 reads CASSQGPSSYEQYF. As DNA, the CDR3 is TGCGCCAGCAGCCAAGGTCCCAGCTCCTACGAGCAGTACTTC.

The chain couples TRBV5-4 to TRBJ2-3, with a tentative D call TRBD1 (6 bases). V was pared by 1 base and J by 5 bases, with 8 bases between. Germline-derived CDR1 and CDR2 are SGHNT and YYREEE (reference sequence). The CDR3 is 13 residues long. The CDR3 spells CASSLSGVDTQYF. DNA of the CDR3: TGTGCCAGCAGCTTGTCAGGGGTAGATACGCAGTATTTT.

Here the CDR3 DNA reads TGTGCCAGCAGCTTAGGAACCCCTTCGGGGGGCTACACCTTC. Its protein product is CASSLGTPSGGYTF. The chain couples TRBV7-2 to TRBJ1-2; D is undetermined. The CDR3 runs to 14 residues. V dropped 1 base and J dropped 8 bases, with 14 bases sitting between them. CDR1 SGHTA and CDR2 FQGNSA come from the germline V gene.

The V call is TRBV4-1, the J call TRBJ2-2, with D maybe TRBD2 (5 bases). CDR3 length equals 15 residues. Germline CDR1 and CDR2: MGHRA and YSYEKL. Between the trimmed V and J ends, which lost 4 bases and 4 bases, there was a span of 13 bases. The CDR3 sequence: CASSLRSSVTGELFF. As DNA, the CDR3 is TGCGCCAGCAGCCTACGGAGTAGCGTCACCGGGGAGCTGTTTTTT.